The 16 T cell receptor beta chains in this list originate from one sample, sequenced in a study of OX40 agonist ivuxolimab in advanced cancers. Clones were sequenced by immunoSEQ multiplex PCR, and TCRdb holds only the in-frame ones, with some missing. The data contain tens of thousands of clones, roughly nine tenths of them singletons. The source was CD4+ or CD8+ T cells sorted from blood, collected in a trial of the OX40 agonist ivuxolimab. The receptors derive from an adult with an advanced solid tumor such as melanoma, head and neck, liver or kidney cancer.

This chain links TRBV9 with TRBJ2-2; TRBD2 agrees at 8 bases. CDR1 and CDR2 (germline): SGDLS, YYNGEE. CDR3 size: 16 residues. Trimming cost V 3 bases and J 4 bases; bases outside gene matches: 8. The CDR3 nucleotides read TGTGCCAGCAGCGGCGGACTAGCCGACGCCACCGGGGAGCTGTTTTTT. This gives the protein CASSGGLADATGELFF.

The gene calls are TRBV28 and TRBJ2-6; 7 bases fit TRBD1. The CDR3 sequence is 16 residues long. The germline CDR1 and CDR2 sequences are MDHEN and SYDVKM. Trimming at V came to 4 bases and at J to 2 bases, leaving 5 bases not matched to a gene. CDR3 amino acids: CASSSTGVTGANVLTF. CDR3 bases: TGTGCCAGCAGTTCCACAGGGGTAACTGGGGCCAACGTCCTGACTTTC.

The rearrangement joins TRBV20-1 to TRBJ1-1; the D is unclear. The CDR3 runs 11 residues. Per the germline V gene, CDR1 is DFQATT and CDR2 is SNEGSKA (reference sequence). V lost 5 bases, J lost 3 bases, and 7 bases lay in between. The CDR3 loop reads CSAAVYTEAFF. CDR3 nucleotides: TGCAGTGCTGCGGTCTACACTGAAGCTTTCTTT.

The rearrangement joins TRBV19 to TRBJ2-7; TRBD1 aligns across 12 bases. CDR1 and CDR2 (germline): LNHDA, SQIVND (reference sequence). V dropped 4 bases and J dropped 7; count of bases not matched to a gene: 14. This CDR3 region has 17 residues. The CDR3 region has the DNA TGTGCCAGTAGTAGCACCGGGACAGGGGGCGCCCACTGGGAGCAGTACTTC. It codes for CASSSTGTGGAHWEQYF.

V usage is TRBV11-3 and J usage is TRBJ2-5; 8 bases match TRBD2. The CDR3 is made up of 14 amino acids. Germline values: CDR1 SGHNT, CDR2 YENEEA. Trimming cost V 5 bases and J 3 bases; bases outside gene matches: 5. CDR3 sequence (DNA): TGTGCCAGCAGCCTCAGCGGGGGAGAAGAGACCCAGTACTTC. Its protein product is CASSLSGGEETQYF.

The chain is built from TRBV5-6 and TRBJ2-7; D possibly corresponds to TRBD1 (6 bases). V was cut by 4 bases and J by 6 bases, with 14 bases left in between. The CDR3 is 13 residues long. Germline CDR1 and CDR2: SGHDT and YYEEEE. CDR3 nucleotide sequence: TGTGCCAGCAGCCTACCCCTAGGGGGCGAGCAGTACTTC. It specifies CASSLPLGGEQYF.

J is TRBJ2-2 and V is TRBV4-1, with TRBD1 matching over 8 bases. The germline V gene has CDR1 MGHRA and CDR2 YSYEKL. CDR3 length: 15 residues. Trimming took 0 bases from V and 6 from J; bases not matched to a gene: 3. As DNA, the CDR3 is TGCGCCAGCAGCCAAGAAACAGGGGGTCCCGGGGAGCTGTTTTTT. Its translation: CASSQETGGPGELFF.

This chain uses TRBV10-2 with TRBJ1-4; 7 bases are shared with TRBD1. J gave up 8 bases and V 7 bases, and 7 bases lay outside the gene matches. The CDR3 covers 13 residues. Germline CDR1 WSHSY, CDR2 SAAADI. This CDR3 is CASTGQGGEKLFF. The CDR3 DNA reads TGCGCCAGCACCGGGCAGGGGGGAGAAAAACTGTTTTTT.

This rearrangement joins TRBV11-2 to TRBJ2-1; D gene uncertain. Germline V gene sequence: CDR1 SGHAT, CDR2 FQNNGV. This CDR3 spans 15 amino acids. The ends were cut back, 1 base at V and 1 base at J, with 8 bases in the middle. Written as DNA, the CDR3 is TGTGCCAGCAGCTTAGCTGGCTTGTCCTACAATGAGCAGTTCTTC. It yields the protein CASSLAGLSYNEQFF.

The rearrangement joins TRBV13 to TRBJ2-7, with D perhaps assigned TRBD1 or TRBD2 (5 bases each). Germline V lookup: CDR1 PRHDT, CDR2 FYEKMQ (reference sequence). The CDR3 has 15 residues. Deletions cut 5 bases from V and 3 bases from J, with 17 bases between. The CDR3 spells CASSPQRGGGYEQYF. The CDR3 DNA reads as TGTGCCAGCAGCCCCCAGCGAGGTGGGGGCTACGAGCAGTACTTC.

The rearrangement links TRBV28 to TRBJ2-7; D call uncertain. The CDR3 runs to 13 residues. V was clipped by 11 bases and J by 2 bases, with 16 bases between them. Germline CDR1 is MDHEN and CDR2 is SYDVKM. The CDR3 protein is CAWGLGTAYEQYF. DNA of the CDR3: TGTGCCTGGGGTCTAGGAACGGCCTACGAGCAGTACTTC.

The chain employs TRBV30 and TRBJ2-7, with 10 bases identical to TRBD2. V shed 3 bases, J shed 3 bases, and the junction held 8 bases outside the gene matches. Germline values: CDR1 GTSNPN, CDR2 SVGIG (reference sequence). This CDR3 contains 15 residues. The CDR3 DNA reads TGTGCCTGGAGGCGGGGTACTAGCGGGATCTACGAGCAGTACTTC. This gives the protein CAWRRGTSGIYEQYF. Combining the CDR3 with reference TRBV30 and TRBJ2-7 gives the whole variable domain SQTIHQWPATLVQPVGSPLSLECTVEGTSNPNLYWYRQAAGRGLQLLFYSVGIGQISSEVPQNLSASRPQDRQFILSSKKLLLSDSGFYLCAWRRGTSGIYEQYFGPGTRLTVT.

This CDR3 is CASSLLNYEQYF. CDR3 nucleotides: TGTGCCAGCAGCTTGTTGAATTACGAGCAGTACTTC. This sequence joins TRBV5-6 and TRBJ2-7; no reliable D call. Germline V gene sequence: CDR1 SGHDT, CDR2 YYEEEE. This CDR3 is 12 amino acids long. V shed 1 base and J shed 4 bases, with 6 bases lying between them.

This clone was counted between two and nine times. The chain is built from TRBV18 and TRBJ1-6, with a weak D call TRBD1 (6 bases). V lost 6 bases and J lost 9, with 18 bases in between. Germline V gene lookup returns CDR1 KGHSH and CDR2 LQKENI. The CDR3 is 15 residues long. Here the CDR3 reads CASSPMSGDLSPLHF. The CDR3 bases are TGTGCCAGCTCTCCTATGTCAGGGGATCTTTCACCCCTCCACTTT.

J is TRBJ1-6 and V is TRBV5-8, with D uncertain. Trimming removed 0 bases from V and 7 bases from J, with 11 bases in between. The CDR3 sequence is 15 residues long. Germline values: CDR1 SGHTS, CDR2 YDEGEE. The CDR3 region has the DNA TGTGCCAGCAGCTTGGCCGTAAAAGCGAATTCACCCCTCCACTTT. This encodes CASSLAVKANSPLHF.

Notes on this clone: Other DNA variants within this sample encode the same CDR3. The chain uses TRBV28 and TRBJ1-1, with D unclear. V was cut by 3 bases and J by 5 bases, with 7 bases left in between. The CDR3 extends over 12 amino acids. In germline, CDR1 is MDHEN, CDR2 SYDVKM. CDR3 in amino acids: CASSLRGTEAFF. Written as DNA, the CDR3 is TGTGCCAGCAGTTTGAGAGGTACTGAAGCTTTCTTT.